This TCR beta chain was profiled in a study of blood T cells in healthy people across ages. Only a few counts were recorded for this clonotype. No antigen is known for it. The CDR3 loop spans 15 amino acids. Germline V lookup: CDR1 LNHNV, CDR2 YYDKDF (reference sequence). The V gene lost 1 base and the J gene lost 3 bases, with 12 bases spanning the gap. Whole-study findings and limits: Roughly linear age-related decline in beta diversity appeared, significant by age 40.

Through a sample-barcoded 5' primer and a J-beta primer mix, a second PCR was run for roughly 7 to 11 cycles. Paired-end reads containing CDR3 totaled no fewer than 3 million for each sample. TCRdb re-analysed the 5' RACE reads in MiXCR, keeping a single row per CDR3 protein. The sample holds some 900,000 distinct CDR3 sequences; approximately 49% are singletons and the top ten take under 15%. Isolation of PBMCs gave at least 7 million cells per sample. This chain links TRBV15 with TRBJ1-1; D call uncertain. The material sequenced was blood. This receptor was obtained from a man aged 30 to 45 in good health. As DNA, the CDR3 is TGTGCCACCAGCAGAGGATCCCCCGGGGACACTGAAGCTTTCTTT. Translating it yields CATSRGSPGDTEAFF.